This T cell receptor beta chain was retrieved from a study of blood T cell repertoires in COVID-19. Original analysis: It was from reference gene primer amplification that nucleated cell counts were estimated. TCRdb's copy holds only in-frame clones and misses some; the assay was immunoSEQ multiplex PCR. For V, J and clone size, that table is used; D and trimming come from the DNA. The sample carries a few hundred thousand clones, roughly nine tenths recorded once. Those enrolled, adults aged roughly 18 to 100 years, came from around 25 US areas. The study assigned cohorts using participant-reported clinical history. CDR1 is ENHRY and CDR2 is SYGVKD in the germline V gene. V was shortened by 7 bases and J by 3 bases, with 13 bases between the two germline ends. There are 14 residues in the CDR3.

V and J are TRBV10-3 and TRBJ2-1; a possible D gene is TRBD2 (6 bases). Material for sequencing was PBMCs or T cells enriched from blood (not recorded which). The sequence came from a woman aged 35 to 49 who had recovered from COVID-19. The CDR3 region has the DNA TGTGCCATCACGGAGCGGGCGGGCTACAATGAGCAGTTCTTC. Its translation is CAITERAGYNEQFF.